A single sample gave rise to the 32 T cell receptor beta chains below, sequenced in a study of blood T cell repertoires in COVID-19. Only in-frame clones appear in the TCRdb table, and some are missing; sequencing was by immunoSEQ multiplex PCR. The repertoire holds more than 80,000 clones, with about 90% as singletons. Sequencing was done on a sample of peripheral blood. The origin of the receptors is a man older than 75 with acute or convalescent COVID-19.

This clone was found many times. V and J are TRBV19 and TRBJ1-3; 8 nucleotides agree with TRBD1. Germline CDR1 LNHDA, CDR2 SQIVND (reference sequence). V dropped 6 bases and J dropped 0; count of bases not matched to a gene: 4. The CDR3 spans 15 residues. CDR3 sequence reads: CASRRQGFSGNTIYF. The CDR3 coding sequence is TGTGCCAGTAGGAGACAGGGGTTCTCTGGAAACACCATATATTTT.

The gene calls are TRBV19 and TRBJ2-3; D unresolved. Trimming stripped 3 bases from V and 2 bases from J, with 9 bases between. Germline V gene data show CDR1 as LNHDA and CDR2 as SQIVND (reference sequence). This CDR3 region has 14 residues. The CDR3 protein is CASSMRQTTDTQYF. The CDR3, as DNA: TGTGCCAGTAGTATGCGGCAGACCACAGATACGCAGTATTTT.

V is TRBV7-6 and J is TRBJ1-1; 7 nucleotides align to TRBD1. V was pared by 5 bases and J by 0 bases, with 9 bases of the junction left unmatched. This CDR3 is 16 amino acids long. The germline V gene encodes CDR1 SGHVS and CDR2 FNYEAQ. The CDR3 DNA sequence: TGTGCCAGCAGCCCTAGAGGGGACAGTTTGAACACTGAAGCTTTCTTT. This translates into CASSPRGDSLNTEAFF.

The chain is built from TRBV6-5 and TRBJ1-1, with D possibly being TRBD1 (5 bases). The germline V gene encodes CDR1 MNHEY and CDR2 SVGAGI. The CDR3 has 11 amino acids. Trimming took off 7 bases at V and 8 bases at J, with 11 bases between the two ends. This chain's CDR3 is CASMVGGEAFF. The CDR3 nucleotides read TGTGCCAGCATGGTGGGGGGGGAAGCTTTCTTT.

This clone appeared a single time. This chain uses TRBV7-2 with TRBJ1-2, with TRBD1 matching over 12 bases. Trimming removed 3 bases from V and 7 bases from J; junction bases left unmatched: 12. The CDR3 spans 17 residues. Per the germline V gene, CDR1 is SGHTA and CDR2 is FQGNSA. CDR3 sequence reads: CASSFLGGQGASAGYTF. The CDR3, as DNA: TGTGCCAGCAGCTTCCTAGGGGGACAGGGGGCGTCTGCTGGCTACACCTTC.

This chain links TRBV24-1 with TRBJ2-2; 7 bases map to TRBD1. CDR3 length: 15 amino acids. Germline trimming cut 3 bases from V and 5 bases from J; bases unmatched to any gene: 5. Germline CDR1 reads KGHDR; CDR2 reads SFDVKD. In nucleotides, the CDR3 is TGTGCCACCAGTGATCCGACAGGGTTGACCGGGGAGCTGTTTTTT. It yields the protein CATSDPTGLTGELFF.

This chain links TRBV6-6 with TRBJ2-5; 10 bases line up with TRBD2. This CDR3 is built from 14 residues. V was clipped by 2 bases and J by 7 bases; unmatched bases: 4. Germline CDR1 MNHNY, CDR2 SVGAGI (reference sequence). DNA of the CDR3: TGTGCCAGCAGTTACGGACTAGCGGAAGTGACCCAGTACTTC. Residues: CASSYGLAEVTQYF.

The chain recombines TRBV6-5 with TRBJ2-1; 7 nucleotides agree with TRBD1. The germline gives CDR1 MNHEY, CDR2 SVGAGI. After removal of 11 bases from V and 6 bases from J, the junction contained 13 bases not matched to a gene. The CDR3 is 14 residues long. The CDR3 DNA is TGTGCCTCCCGAAAGGGGGCTAGCTCCAATGAGCAGTTCTTC. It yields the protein CASRKGASSNEQFF.

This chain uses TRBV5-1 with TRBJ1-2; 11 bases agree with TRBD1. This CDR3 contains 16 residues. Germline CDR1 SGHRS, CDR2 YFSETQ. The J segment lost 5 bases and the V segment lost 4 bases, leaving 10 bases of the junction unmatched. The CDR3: CASSLNPGQGVYGYTF. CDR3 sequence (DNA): TGCGCCAGCAGCCTCAACCCGGGACAGGGGGTGTATGGCTACACCTTC.

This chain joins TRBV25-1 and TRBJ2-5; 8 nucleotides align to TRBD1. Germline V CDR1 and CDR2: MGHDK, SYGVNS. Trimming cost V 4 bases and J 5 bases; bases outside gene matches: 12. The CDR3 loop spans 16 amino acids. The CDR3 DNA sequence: TGTGCCAGCAGTGCGACAGGGGCGGGAAGAGGGGAGACCCAGTACTTC. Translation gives CASSATGAGRGETQYF.

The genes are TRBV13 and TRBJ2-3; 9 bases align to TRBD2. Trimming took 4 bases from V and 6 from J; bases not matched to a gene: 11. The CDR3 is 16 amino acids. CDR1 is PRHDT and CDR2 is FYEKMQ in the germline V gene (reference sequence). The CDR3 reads CASSSLSGRGSDTQYF. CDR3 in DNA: TGTGCCAGCAGCTCCCTTAGCGGGAGAGGTTCCGATACGCAGTATTTT.

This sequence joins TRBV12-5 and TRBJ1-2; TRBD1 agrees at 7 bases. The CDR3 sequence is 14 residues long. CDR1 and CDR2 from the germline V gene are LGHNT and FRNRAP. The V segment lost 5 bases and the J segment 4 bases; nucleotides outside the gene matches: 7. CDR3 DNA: TGTGCTAGTGGTCGACAGGGATTTTTCTATGGCTACACCTTC. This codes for CASGRQGFFYGYTF.

In DNA form, the CDR3 reads TGTGCCAGCAGCCCCGTGGGACAGGGGAAAAACACTGAAGCTTTCTTT. Translation gives CASSPVGQGKNTEAFF. The chain uses TRBV7-8 and TRBJ1-1; 10 bases fit TRBD1. CDR3 length equals 16 residues. V was clipped by 5 bases and J by 2 bases; unmatched bases: 8. Germline CDR1 is SGHVS and CDR2 is FQNEAQ.

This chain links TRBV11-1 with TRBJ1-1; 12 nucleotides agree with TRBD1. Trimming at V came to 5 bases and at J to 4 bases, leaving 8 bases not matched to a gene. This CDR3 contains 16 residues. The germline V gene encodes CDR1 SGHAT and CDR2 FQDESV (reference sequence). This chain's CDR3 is CASSRGDRGLFTEAFF. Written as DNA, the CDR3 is TGTGCCAGCAGCCGGGGGGACAGGGGGCTGTTCACTGAAGCTTTCTTT.

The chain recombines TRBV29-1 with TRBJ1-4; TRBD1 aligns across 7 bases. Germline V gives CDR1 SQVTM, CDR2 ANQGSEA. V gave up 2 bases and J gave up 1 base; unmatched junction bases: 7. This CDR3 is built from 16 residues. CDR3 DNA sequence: TGCAGCGTTGAACCCACAGGGGTGGGAACTAATGAAAAACTGTTTTTT. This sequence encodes CSVEPTGVGTNEKLFF.

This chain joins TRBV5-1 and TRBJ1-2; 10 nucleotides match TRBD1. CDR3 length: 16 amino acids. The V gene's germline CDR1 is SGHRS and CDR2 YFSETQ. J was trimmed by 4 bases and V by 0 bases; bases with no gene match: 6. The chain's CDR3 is CASSLVGQGGAYGYTF. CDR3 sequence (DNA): TGCGCCAGCAGCTTGGTCGGACAGGGGGGGGCCTATGGCTACACCTTC.

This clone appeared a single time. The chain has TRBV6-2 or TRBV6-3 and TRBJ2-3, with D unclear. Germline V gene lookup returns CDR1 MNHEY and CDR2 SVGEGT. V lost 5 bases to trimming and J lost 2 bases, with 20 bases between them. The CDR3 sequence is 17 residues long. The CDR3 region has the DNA TGTGCCAGCAGTCCCCGGCTGGAGTGGCTCCACACAGATACGCAGTATTTT. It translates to CASSPRLEWLHTDTQYF.

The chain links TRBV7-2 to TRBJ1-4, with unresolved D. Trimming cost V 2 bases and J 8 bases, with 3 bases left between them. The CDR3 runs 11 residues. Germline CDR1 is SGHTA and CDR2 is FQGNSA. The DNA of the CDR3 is TGTGCCAGCAGCTTACGGGAAAAACTGTTTTTT. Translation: CASSLREKLFF.

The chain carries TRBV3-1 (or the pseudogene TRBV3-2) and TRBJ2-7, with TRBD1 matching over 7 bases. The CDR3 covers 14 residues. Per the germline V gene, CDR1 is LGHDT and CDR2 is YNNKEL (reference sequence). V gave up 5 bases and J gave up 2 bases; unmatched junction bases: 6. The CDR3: CASSEQGTAYEQYF. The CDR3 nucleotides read TGTGCCAGCAGCGAACAGGGGACAGCCTACGAGCAGTACTTC.

The CDR3 here is CASSQVYRIRDSWVGDTGELFF. The CDR3 DNA is TGCGCCAGCAGCCAAGTTTACCGAATCCGCGACTCCTGGGTCGGGGACACCGGGGAGCTGTTTTTT. J is TRBJ2-2 and V is TRBV4-3; perhaps TRBD2 as D (5 bases). V dropped 1 base and J dropped 3 bases, with 30 bases sitting between them. Germline lookup yields CDR1 LGHNA and CDR2 YSLEER. The CDR3 sequence is 22 residues long.

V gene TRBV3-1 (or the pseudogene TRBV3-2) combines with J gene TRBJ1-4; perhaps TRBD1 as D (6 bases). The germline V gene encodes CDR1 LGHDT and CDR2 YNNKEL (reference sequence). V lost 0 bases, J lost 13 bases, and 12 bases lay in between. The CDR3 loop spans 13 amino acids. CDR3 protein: CASSQDAGARLFF. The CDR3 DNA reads TGTGCCAGCAGCCAAGACGCAGGGGCGAGACTGTTTTTT.

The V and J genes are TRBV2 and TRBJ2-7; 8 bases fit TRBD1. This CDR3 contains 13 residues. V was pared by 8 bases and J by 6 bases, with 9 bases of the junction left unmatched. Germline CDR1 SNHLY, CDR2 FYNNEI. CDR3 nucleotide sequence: TGTGCCAGCCTAGGACAGGGACCGCCCGAGCAGTACTTC. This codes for CASLGQGPPEQYF.

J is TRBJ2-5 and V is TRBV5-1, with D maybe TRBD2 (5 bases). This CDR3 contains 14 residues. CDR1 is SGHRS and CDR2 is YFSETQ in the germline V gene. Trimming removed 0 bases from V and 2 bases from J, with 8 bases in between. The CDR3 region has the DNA TGCGCCAGCAGCTTGGGGGGAGAGCAAGAGACCCAGTACTTC. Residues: CASSLGGEQETQYF.

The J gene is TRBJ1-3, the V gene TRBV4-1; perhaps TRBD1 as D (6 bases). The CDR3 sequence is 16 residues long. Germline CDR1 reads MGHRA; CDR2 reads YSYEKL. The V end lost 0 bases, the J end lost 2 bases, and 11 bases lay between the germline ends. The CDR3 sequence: CASSQDREGAGNTIYF. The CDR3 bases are TGCGCCAGCAGCCAAGATAGGGAGGGGGCTGGAAACACCATATATTTT.

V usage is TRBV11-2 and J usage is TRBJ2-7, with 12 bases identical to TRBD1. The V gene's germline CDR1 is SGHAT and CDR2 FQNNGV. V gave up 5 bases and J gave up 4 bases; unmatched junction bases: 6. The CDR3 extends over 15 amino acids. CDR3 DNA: TGTGCCAGCAGCCCCGGGGACAGGGGGCGGTACGAGCAGTACTTC. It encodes CASSPGDRGRYEQYF.

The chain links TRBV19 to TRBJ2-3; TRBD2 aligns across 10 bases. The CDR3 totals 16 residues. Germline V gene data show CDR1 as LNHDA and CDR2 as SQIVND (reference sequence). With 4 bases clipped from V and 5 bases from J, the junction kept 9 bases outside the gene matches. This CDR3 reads CASSKASGSSGDTQYF. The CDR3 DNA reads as TGTGCCAGTAGTAAGGCTAGCGGGAGTTCGGGAGATACGCAGTATTTT.

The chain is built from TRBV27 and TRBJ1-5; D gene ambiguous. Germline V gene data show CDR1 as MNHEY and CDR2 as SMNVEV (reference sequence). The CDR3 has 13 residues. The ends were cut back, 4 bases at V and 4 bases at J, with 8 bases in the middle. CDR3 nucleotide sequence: TGTGCCAGCAGTTACGGTGTAAATCAGCCCCAGCATTTT. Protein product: CASSYGVNQPQHF.

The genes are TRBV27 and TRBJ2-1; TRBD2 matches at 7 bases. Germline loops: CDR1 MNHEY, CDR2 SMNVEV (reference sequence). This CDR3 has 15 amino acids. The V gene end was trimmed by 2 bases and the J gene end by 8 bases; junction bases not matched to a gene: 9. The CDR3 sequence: CASSLELAGDYEQFF. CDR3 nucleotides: TGTGCCAGCAGTTTAGAACTCGCGGGAGACTATGAGCAGTTCTTC.

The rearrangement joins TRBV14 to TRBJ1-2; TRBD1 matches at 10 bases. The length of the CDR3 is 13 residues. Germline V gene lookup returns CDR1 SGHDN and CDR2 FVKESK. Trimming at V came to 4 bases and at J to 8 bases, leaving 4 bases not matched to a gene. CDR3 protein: CASSPDRGRGYTF. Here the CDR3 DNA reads TGTGCCAGCAGCCCTGACAGGGGGCGCGGCTACACCTTC.

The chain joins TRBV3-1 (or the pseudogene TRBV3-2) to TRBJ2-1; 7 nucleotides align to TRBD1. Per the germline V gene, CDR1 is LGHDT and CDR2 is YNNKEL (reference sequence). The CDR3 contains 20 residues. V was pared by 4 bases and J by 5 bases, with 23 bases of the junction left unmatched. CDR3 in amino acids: CASSRRDSLTTFPPDNEQFF. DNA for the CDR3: TGTGCCAGCAGCCGACGGGACAGTCTCACAACATTTCCCCCGGACAATGAGCAGTTCTTC.

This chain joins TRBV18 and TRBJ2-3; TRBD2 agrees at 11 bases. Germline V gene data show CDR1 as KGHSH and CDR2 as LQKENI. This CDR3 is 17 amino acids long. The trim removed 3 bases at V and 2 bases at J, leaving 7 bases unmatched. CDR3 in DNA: TGTGCCAGCTCACCCGCTTTAGCGGGGGGGGCCACAGATACGCAGTATTTT. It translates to CASSPALAGGATDTQYF.

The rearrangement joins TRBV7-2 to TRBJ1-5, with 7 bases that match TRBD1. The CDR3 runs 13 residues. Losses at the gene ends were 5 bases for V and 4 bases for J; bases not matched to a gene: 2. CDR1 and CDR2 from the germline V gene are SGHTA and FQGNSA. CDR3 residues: CASSLQGNQPQHF. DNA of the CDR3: TGTGCCAGCAGCCTACAGGGGAATCAGCCCCAGCATTTT. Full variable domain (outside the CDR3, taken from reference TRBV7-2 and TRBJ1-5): GAGVSQSPSNKVTEKGKDVELRCDPISGHTALYWYRQSLGQGLEFLIYFQGNSAPDKSGLPSDRFSAERTGGSVSTLTIQRTQQEDSAVYLCASSLQGNQPQHFGDGTRLSIL.